What follows are 7 T cell receptor beta chains derived from one specimen sequenced in a study of T cell responses to AZD1222 COVID-19 vaccine. Produced via immunoSEQ multiplex PCR; TCRdb's table is partial and in-frame only. The sample carries roughly 96,000 clones, approximately 87% recorded once. Here the sequenced sample was peripheral blood, taken on day 0 of AZD1222 vaccination. The origin of the receptors is an adult in good health.

The J gene is TRBJ1-1, the V gene TRBV12-3 or TRBV12-4; D may be TRBD1 (6 bases). The V and J ends lost 5 bases and 1 base respectively, with 8 bases between them. This CDR3 is 13 amino acids long. The CDR3 sequence is CASSRGQNTEAFF. Written as DNA, the CDR3 is TGTGCCAGCAGTCGGGGGCAGAACACTGAAGCTTTCTTT.

V usage is TRBV6-5 and J usage is TRBJ2-5; D is undetermined. The CDR3 is 12 amino acids. Germline loops: CDR1 MNHEY, CDR2 SVGAGI. Trimming cost V 8 bases and J 3 bases, with 10 bases left between them. CDR3 residues: CASSRQEETQYF. The CDR3 DNA follows: TGTGCCAGCTCACGTCAAGAAGAGACCCAGTACTTC.

The CDR3 sequence is CSVLFTSYNEQFF. CDR3 nucleotides: TGCAGCGTTCTTTTTACCTCCTACAATGAGCAGTTCTTC. The V and J genes are TRBV29-1 and TRBJ2-1; D remains unclear. Trimming left V 5 bases short and J 0 bases short, with 8 bases between. CDR3 size: 13 residues. Germline CDR1 is SQVTM and CDR2 is ANQGSEA.

This clone was observed a handful of times. V is TRBV9 and J is TRBJ2-1, with D maybe TRBD2 (5 bases). The V and J ends lost 3 bases and 6 bases respectively, with 19 bases between them. CDR1 is SGDLS, CDR2 YYNGEE, per germline. The CDR3 sequence is 16 residues long. The CDR3 nucleotides are TGTGCCAGCAGCGCAGAGGGCCTCGCGATCGCCAATGAGCAGTTCTTC. It encodes CASSAEGLAIANEQFF.

This clone has a single count. This sequence joins TRBV5-1 and TRBJ2-3; 7 bases are shared with TRBD2. The CDR3 sequence is 14 residues long. Losses at the gene ends were 3 bases for V and 1 base for J; bases not matched to a gene: 2. Germline V gives CDR1 SGHRS, CDR2 YFSETQ. CDR3 residues: CASSSSGGTDTQYF. For the CDR3, the DNA is TGCGCCAGCAGCTCTAGCGGTGGCACAGATACGCAGTATTTT.

This clone turned up a few times. V and J are TRBV4-1 and TRBJ2-1, with a possible D match to TRBD1 (6 bases). The CDR3 has 15 amino acids. Looked up from germline, CDR1 is MGHRA and CDR2 is YSYEKL. The V and J ends lost 4 bases and 7 bases respectively, with 17 bases between them. The DNA for the CDR3 is TGCGCCAGCAGCCCTACAGGGAATTCATGGAATGAGCAGTTCTTC. This translates into CASSPTGNSWNEQFF.

This chain joins TRBV24-1 and TRBJ2-1; TRBD1 is a possible D gene (5 bases). Germline CDR1 and CDR2: KGHDR and SFDVKD. Deletions cut 5 bases from V and 0 bases from J, with 16 bases between. The CDR3 length is 17 residues. This CDR3 is CATSGTNKGDSYNEQFF. CDR3 DNA: TGTGCCACCAGTGGGACAAACAAAGGGGACTCCTACAATGAGCAGTTCTTC.